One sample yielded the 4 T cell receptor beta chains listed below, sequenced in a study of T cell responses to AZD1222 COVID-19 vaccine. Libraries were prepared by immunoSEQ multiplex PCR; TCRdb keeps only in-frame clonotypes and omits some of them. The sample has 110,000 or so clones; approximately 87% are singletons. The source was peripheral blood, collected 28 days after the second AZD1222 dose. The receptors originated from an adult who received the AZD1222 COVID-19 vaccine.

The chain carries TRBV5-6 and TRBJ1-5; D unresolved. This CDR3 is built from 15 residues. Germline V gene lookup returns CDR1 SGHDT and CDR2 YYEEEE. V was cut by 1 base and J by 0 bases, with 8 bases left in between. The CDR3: CASSLRGNSNQPQHF. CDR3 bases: TGTGCCAGCAGCTTGAGAGGGAATAGCAATCAGCCCCAGCATTTT.

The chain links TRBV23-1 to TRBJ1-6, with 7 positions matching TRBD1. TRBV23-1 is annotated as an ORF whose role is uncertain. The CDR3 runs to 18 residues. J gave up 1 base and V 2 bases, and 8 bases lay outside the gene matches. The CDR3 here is CASSQPTGWGSYNSPLHF. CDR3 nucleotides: TGCGCCAGCAGTCAACCGACAGGGTGGGGATCCTATAATTCACCCCTCCACTTT.

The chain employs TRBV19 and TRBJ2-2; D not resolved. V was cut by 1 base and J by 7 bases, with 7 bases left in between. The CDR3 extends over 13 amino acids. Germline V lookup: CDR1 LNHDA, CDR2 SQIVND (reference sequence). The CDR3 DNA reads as TGTGCCAGTAGTATAGTGGGGATCGGGGAGCTGTTTTTT. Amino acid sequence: CASSIVGIGELFF. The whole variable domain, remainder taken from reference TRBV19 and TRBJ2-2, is DGGITQSPKYLFRKEGQNVTLSCEQNLNHDAMYWYRQDPGQGLRLIYYSQIVNDFQKGDIAEGYSVSREKKESFPLTVTSAQKNPTAFYLCASSIVGIGELFFGEGSRLTVL.

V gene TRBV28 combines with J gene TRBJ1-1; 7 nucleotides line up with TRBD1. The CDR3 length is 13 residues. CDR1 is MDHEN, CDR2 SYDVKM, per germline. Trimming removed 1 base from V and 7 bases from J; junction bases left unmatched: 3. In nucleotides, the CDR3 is TGTGCCAGCAGTTTATCGACAGGGTATGAAGCTTTCTTT. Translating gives CASSLSTGYEAFF.